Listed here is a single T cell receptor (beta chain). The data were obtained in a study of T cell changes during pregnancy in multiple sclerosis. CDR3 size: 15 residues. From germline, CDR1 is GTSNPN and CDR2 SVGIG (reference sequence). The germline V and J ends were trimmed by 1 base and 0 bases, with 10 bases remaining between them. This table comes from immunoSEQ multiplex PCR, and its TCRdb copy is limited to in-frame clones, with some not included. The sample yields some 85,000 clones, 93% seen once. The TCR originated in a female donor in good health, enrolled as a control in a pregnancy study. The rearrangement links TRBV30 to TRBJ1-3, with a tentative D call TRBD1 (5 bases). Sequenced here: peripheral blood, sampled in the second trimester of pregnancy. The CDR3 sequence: CAWSGGRASGNTIYF. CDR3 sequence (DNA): TGTGCCTGGAGTGGAGGCAGGGCCTCTGGAAACACCATATATTTT.